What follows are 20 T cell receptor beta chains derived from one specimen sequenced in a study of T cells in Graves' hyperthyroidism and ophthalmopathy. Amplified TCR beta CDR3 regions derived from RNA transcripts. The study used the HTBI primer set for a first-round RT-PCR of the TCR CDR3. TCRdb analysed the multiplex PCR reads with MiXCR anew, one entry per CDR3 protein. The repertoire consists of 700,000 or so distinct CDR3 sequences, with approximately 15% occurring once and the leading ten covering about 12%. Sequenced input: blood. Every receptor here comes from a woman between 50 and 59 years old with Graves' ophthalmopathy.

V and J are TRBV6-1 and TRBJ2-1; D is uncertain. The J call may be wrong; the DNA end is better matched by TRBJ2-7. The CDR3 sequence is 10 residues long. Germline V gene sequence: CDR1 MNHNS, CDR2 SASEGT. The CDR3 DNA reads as TGTGCCAGCTCACCCGAGGAGCAGTACTTC. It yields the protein CASSPEEQYF.

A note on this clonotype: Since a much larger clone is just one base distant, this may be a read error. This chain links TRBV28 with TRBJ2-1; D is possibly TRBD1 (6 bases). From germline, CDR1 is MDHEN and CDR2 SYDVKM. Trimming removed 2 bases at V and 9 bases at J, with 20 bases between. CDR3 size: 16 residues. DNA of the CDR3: TGTGCCAGCAGTTTACCCGGACAGAATCCCTATAGTGAGCAGTTCTTC. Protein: CASSLPGQNPYSEQFF.

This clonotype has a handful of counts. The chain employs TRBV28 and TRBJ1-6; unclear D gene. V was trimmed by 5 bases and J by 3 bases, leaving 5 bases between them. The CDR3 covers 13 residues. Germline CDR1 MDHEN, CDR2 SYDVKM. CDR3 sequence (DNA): TGTGCCAGCAGTGATTACTATAATTCACCCCTCCACTTT. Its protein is CASSDYYNSPLHF.

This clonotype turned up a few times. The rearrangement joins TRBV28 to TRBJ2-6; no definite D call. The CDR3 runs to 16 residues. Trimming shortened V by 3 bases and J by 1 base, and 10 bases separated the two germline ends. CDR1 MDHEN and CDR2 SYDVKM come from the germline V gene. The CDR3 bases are TGTGCCAGCAGTTTTTTACTTTTGTCTGGGGCCAACGTCCTGACTTTC. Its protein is CASSFLLLSGANVLTF.

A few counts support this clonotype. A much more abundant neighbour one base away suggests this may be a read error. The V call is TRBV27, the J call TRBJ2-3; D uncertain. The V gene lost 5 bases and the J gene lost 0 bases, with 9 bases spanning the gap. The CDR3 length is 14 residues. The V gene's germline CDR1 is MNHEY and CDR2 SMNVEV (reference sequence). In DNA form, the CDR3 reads TGTGCCAGCAGTCAACAGCCTAGCACAGATACGCAGTATTTT. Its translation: CASSQQPSTDTQYF.

The CDR3 reads CATSDLLGGYTF. CDR3 sequence (DNA): TGTGCCACCAGTGATTTGCTGGGGGGCTACACCTTC. V gene TRBV24-1 combines with J gene TRBJ1-2; no firm D call. The CDR3 totals 12 residues. Trimming took 0 bases from V and 8 from J, leaving 6 bases between them. Germline V lookup: CDR1 KGHDR, CDR2 SFDVKD.

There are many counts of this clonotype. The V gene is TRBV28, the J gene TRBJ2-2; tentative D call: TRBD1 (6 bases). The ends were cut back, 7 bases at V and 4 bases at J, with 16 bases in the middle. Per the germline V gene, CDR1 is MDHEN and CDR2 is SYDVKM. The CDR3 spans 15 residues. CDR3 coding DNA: TGTGCCAGCACCCCGACCGTGGGGGCCACCGGGGAGCTGTTTTTT. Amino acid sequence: CASTPTVGATGELFF.

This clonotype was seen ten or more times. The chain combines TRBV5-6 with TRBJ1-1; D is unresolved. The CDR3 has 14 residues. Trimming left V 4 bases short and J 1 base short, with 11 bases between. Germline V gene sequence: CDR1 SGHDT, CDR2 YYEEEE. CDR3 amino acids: CASSQTRANTEAFF. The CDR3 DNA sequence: TGTGCCAGCAGCCAGACGCGGGCGAACACTGAAGCTTTCTTT.

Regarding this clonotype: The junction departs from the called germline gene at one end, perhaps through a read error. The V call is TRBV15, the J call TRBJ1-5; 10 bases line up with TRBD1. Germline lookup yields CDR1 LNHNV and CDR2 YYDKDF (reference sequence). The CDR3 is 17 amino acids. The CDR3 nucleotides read TGTGCCACCTCCTCCGGGACAGGGGCCTATAGCAAGCAGCCCCAGCATTTT. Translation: CATSSGTGAYSKQPQHF. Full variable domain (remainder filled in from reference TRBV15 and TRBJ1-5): DAMVIQNPRYQVTQFGKPVTLSCSQTLNHNVMYWYQQKSSQAPKLLFHYYDKDFNNEADTPDNFQSRRPNTSFCFLDIRSPGLGDTAMYLCATSSGTGAYSKQPQHFGDGTRLSIL.

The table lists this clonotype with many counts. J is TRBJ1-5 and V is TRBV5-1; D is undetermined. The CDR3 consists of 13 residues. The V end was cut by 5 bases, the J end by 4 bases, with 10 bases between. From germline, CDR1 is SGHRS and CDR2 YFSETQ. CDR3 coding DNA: TGCGCCAGCAGTATTGGACTGAATCAGCCCCAGCATTTT. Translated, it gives CASSIGLNQPQHF.

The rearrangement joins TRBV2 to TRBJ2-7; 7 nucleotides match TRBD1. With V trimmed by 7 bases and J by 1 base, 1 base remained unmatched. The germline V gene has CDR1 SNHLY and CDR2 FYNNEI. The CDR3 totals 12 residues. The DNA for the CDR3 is TGTGCCAGCATACAGGGGTCCTACGAGCAGTACTTC. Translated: CASIQGSYEQYF.

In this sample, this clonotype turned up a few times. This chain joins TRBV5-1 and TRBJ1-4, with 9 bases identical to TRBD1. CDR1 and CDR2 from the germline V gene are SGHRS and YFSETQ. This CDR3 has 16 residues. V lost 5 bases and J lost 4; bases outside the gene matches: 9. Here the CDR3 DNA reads TGCGCCAGCAGACCGACAGGGGGACTCCTTAATGAAAAACTGTTTTTT. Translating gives CASRPTGGLLNEKLFF.

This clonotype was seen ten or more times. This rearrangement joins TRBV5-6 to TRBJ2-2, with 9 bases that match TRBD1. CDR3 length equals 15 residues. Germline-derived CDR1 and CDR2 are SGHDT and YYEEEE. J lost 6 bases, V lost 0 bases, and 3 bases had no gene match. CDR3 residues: CASSLDRGPPGELFF. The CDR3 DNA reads TGTGCCAGCAGCTTGGACAGGGGGCCCCCCGGGGAGCTGTTTTTT.

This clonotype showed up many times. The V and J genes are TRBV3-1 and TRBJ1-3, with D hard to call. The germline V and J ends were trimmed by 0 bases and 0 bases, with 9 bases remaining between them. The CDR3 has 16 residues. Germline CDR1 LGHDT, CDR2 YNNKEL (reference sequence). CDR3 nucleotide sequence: TGTGCCAGCAGCCAAGATTGGGCACACTCTGGAAACACCATATATTTT. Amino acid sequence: CASSQDWAHSGNTIYF.

This CDR3 is CASTYSYEQYF. Written as DNA, the CDR3 is TGTGCCAGCACATATTCATACGAGCAGTACTTC. This sequence joins TRBV6-1 and TRBJ2-7; no clear D gene. The CDR3 extends over 11 amino acids. The V gene lost 7 bases and the J gene lost 4 bases, with 8 bases spanning the gap. Per the germline V gene, CDR1 is MNHNS and CDR2 is SASEGT.

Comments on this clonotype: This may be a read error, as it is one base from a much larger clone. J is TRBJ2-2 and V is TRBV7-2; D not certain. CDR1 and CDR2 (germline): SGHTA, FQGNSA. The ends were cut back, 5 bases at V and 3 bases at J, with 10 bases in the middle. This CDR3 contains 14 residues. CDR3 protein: CASSPLGYTGELFF. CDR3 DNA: TGTGCCAGCAGCCCCCTGGGTTACACCGGGGAGCTGTTTTTT.

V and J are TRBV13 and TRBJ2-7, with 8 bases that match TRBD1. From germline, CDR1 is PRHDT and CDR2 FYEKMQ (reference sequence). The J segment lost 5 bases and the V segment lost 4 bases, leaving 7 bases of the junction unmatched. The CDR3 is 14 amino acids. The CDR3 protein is CASSSDRGWDEQYF. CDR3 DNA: TGTGCCAGCAGCTCCGACAGGGGATGGGACGAGCAGTACTTC.

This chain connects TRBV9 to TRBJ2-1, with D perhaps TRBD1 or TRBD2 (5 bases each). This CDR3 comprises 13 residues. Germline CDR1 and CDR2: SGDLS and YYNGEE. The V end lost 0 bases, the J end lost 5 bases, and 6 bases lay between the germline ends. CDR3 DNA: TGTGCCAGCAGCGTAGCGGGGCACAATGAGCAGTTCTTC. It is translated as CASSVAGHNEQFF.

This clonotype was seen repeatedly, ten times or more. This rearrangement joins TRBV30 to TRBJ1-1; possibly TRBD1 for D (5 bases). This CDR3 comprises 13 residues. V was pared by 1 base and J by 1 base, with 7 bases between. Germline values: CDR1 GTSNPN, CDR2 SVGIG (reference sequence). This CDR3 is CAWSGQQNTEAFF. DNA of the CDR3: TGTGCCTGGAGTGGACAGCAGAACACTGAAGCTTTCTTT.

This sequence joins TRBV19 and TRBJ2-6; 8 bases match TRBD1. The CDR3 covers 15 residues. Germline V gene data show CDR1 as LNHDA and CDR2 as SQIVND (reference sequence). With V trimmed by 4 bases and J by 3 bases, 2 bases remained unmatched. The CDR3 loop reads CASSTTGDGANVLTF. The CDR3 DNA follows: TGTGCCAGTAGTACGACAGGGGATGGGGCCAACGTCCTGACTTTC. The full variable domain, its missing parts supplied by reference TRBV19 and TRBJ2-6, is DGGITQSPKYLFRKEGQNVTLSCEQNLNHDAMYWYRQDPGQGLRLIYYSQIVNDFQKGDIAEGYSVSREKKESFPLTVTSAQKNPTAFYLCASSTTGDGANVLTFGAGSRLTVL.